This T cell receptor beta chain appears in the sequencing data of a study of cytomegalovirus exposure and HLA in healthy donors. Germline CDR1 SGDLS, CDR2 YYNGEE. Unmatched junction bases numbered 4, after V lost 4 bases and J lost 3 bases. The CDR3 has 14 amino acids. Regarding this clone: The antigen remains unidentified.

Notes on the study in general: Cytomegalovirus-associated TCR beta chains were listed, numbering approximately 150. While the bulk of TCR sequences proved rare, some public TCRs turned up in many donors.

This PCR relied on a set of 60 Vbeta primers and 13 Jbeta primers. Measured with immunoSEQ multiplex PCR; TCRdb has only the in-frame clones, and not every one. The sample table sets out approximately 120,000 clones. This receptor was obtained from a middle-aged man in good health and CMV-seronegative. This chain connects TRBV9 to TRBJ2-3; 8 nucleotides agree with TRBD2. Sequencing was carried out using PBMCs. CDR3 sequence reads: CASSPRGGTDTQYF. Here the CDR3 DNA reads TGTGCCAGCAGCCCCCGGGGGGGGACAGATACGCAGTATTTT.